A selection of T cell receptor beta chains follows, all from one sample in a study of a mutant IDH1 vaccine in newly diagnosed glioma. Sequenced by immunoSEQ multiplex PCR; TCRdb stores in-frame clones only, minus some. The table shows tens of thousands of clones, with 80% occurring only once. Their antigens are not known. Sequencing used PBMCs, obtained from a glioma patient whose treatment included an IDH1 peptide vaccine. The source of these receptors is a man in his forties with glioma. Some clones in this sample may be carry-over from other donors' samples. Each CDR3 is given with its conserved first and last residue. The D gene is left open where the match is weak. Expanded clones get a size class; other rows say once, few or many, or leave the size out.

d_call: .
clone_size: once
v_call: TRBV5-1
j_call: TRBJ2-5
cdr3_nt: TGCGCCAGCAGCTCCTACCCTCCTGGGACATTGGGAGAGACCCAGTACTTC
cdr3_aa: CASSSYPPGTLGETQYF

d_call: .
clone_size: .
v_call: TRBV5-1
j_call: TRBJ2-7
cdr3_nt: TGCGCCAGCAGCTTGGGGGGCCGGGAGCAGTACTTC
cdr3_aa: CASSLGGREQYF

d_call: .
clone_size: .
v_call: TRBV7-9
j_call: TRBJ2-1
cdr3_nt: TGTGCCAGCAGCTTTCTGGGGGGCAATGAGCAGTTCTTC
cdr3_aa: CASSFLGGNEQFF

d_call: .
clone_size: .
v_call: TRBV10-2
j_call: TRBJ2-3
cdr3_nt: TGCGCCAGCAGTGAGGGCGGGTACAGCACAGATACGCAGTATTTT
cdr3_aa: CASSEGGYSTDTQYF

d_call: .
clone_size: few
v_call: TRBV30
j_call: TRBJ1-1
cdr3_nt: TGTGCCTGGAACCCTGGGACTGAAGCTTTCTTT
cdr3_aa: CAWNPGTEAFF

d_call: .
clone_size: .
v_call: TRBV14
j_call: TRBJ2-1
cdr3_nt: TGTGCCAGCAGCCAAGAGGTCAATCGCTGGGGGTACTACAATGAGCAGTTCTTC
cdr3_aa: CASSQEVNRWGYYNEQFF

d_call: .
clone_size: .
v_call: TRBV6-1
j_call: TRBJ2-1
cdr3_nt: TGTGCCAGCAGTGAAATTGTGGGGAGCTCCTACAATGAGCAGTTCTTC
cdr3_aa: CASSEIVGSSYNEQFF

d_call: .
clone_size: once
v_call: TRBV4-2
j_call: TRBJ2-3
cdr3_nt: TGTGCCAGCAGCCTCGAGGGGAGGTCAGATACGCAGTATTTT
cdr3_aa: CASSLEGRSDTQYF

d_call: TRBD1
clone_size: .
v_call: TRBV2
j_call: TRBJ2-7
cdr3_nt: TGTGCCAGCACCGGACAGGGAAGGGAGCAGTACTTC
cdr3_aa: CASTGQGREQYF

d_call: .
clone_size: once
v_call: TRBV29-1
j_call: TRBJ1-2
cdr3_nt: TGCAGCGTTACCCCCGGTCCTTCTAGGGGCCATGGCTACACCTTC
cdr3_aa: CSVTPGPSRGHGYTF

d_call: TRBD1
clone_size: .
v_call: TRBV7-2
j_call: TRBJ1-2
cdr3_nt: TGTGCCAGCAGCACGGGACAGTCTAACTATGGCTACACCTTC
cdr3_aa: CASSTGQSNYGYTF

d_call: .
clone_size: .
v_call: TRBV19
j_call: TRBJ2-7
cdr3_nt: TGTGCCAGTAGTATTAATAGCCGGGACCAGTACTTC
cdr3_aa: CASSINSRDQYF

d_call: .
clone_size: .
v_call: TRBV30
j_call: TRBJ2-3
cdr3_nt: TGTGCCTGGAGGCTCGGGGTAGATACAGATACGCAGTATTTT
cdr3_aa: CAWRLGVDTDTQYF

d_call: TRBD2
clone_size: .
v_call: TRBV29-1
j_call: TRBJ2-7
cdr3_nt: TGCAGCGTTGAAGGGGCGGGGGGTTCCTACGAGCAGTACTTC
cdr3_aa: CSVEGAGGSYEQYF